A selection of T cell receptor beta chains follows, all from one sample in a study of technical replicates of blood from a handful of donors. Sequencing was performed with immunoSEQ multiplex PCR; in TCRdb, only in-frame clones are kept and a portion is missing. The data contain about 84,000 clones, roughly 98% of them singletons. Sequenced input: T cells isolated from PBMCs. The receptors were gathered from a human donor in good health. Both conserved end residues are part of each CDR3. D genes are given only for firm matches. Not every row has a clone size; where given, it reads once, few, many or a size class.

TRBV11-2	-	TRBJ2-1	TRBD2	CASSLLAGGTYNEQFF	TGTGCCAGCAGCTTGCTAGCGGGAGGTACCTACAATGAGCAGTTCTTC
TRBV5-1	-	TRBJ2-1	-	CASSLLWGGNNEQFF	TGCGCCAGCAGCTTATTATGGGGCGGGAATAATGAGCAGTTCTTC
TRBV7-6	-	TRBJ1-3	TRBD1	CASSSPTRDRVNTIYF	TGTGCCAGCAGCAGCCCCACTCGGGACAGAGTGAACACCATATATTTT
TRBV7-9	-	TRBJ2-2	TRBD2	CASSLKVVAGVSVGELFF	TGTGCCAGCAGCTTAAAGGTGGTAGCGGGAGTTTCGGTCGGGGAGCTGTTTTTT
TRBV15	-	TRBJ1-1	-	CATSRIGGKMDTEAFF	TGTGCCACCAGCAGGATCGGGGGGAAGATGGACACTGAAGCTTTCTTT
TRBV2	once	TRBJ2-7	TRBD2	CASRAGTYPEQYF	TGTGCCTCGAGAGCGGGAACCTACCCCGAGCAGTACTTC
TRBV29-1	-	TRBJ2-7	-	CSVEGRSYEQYF	TGCAGCGTTGAAGGCAGATCCTACGAGCAGTACTTC
TRBV15	-	TRBJ2-1	TRBD2	CATSREIFTETSFRGRSEQFF	TGTGCCACCAGCAGAGAGATTTTCACCGAGACTAGCTTCCGAGGGCGAAGTGAGCAGTTCTTC
TRBV28	-	TRBJ1-1	-	CASSHQGLAFF	TGTGCCAGCAGTCATCAGGGGCTAGCTTTCTTT
TRBV6-5	once	TRBJ1-2	TRBD1	CASSFRDRRYGYTF	TGTGCCAGCAGTTTCCGGGACAGACGTTATGGCTACACCTTC
TRBV28	-	TRBJ1-1	-	CASSLSQTRVTEAFF	TGTGCCAGCAGTTTATCGCAGACACGAGTCACTGAAGCTTTCTTT
TRBV5-1	once	TRBJ2-6	TRBD1	CASSQQGARGANVLTF	TGCGCCAGCAGCCAACAGGGGGCGCGGGGGGCCAACGTCCTGACTTTC
TRBV9	-	TRBJ2-3	TRBD1	CASSVEGRGTGPTDTQYF	TGTGCCAGCAGCGTAGAAGGGCGAGGGACAGGGCCCACAGATACGCAGTATTTT
TRBV28	-	TRBJ2-7	-	CASSLGLQSRAQYF	TGTGCCAGCAGTTTAGGTCTACAAAGCAGGGCGCAGTACTTC
TRBV14	-	TRBJ2-1	-	CASSQRDFYNEQFF	TGTGCCAGCAGCCAACGGGACTTCTACAATGAGCAGTTCTTC
TRBV5-6	-	TRBJ1-1	-	CASSIARIKLNTEAFF	TGTGCCAGCAGCATAGCCAGAATCAAGCTGAACACTGAAGCTTTCTTT
TRBV5-6	-	TRBJ2-5	TRBD1	CASRYTGGAETQYF	TGTGCCAGCAGGTACACAGGGGGCGCAGAGACCCAGTACTTC
TRBV4-1	-	TRBJ1-1	TRBD1	CASSQDWQGVTEAFF	TGCGCCAGCAGCCAAGATTGGCAGGGGGTAACTGAAGCTTTCTTT
TRBV10-3	-	TRBJ1-4	-	CAISVQATNEKLFF	TGTGCCATCAGTGTACAGGCAACTAATGAAAAACTGTTTTTT
TRBV14	-	TRBJ1-3	-	CASSQTGAGNTIYF	TGTGCCAGCAGCCAAACAGGTGCTGGAAACACCATATATTTT
TRBV28	-	TRBJ2-7	TRBD1	CASRSGQTREQYF	TGTGCCAGCAGGTCGGGACAGACGAGGGAGCAGTACTTC
TRBV25-1	-	TRBJ1-6	-	CASSPLGGLVSPLHF	TGTGCCAGCAGTCCCCTCGGGGGATTAGTTTCACCCCTCCACTTT
TRBV29-1	-	TRBJ1-1	-	CSASGGTNTEAFF	TGCAGCGCATCGGGGGGGACAAACACTGAAGCTTTCTTT
TRBV11-2	-	TRBJ2-3	-	CASTGRFTDTQYF	TGTGCCAGTACCGGGAGATTCACAGATACGCAGTATTTT
TRBV5-1	-	TRBJ1-2	TRBD1	CASSEVPGQGLSGYTF	TGCGCCAGCAGCGAGGTACCGGGACAGGGGTTGAGCGGCTACACCTTC
TRBV28	-	TRBJ1-1	-	CASSLLTEAFF	TGTGCCAGCAGCCTCCTCACTGAAGCTTTCTTT
TRBV29-1	-	TRBJ2-5	-	CSAAPTREKTQYF	TGCAGCGCCGCACCCACTAGGGAGAAGACCCAGTACTTC
TRBV9	-	TRBJ1-2	-	CASSVARAGDYGYTF	TGTGCCAGCAGCGTAGCTCGAGCGGGCGACTATGGCTACACCTTC
TRBV11-2	-	TRBJ2-7	TRBD2	CASSLVRAGAYEQYF	TGTGCCAGCAGCTTAGTCCGTGCGGGGGCCTACGAGCAGTACTTC
TRBV10-1	-	TRBJ2-7	-	CARTLEGESSYEQYF	TGCGCCAGAACTCTGGAGGGAGAGAGCTCCTACGAGCAGTACTTC
TRBV18	-	TRBJ2-2	-	CASSPRQVVDTGELFF	TGTGCCAGCTCACCAAGGCAGGTTGTCGACACCGGGGAGCTGTTTTTT
TRBV6-5	-	TRBJ2-2	TRBD2	CATQLAGATGELFF	TGTGCCACCCAACTAGCGGGGGCAACCGGGGAGCTGTTTTTT
TRBV7-9	-	TRBJ1-1	TRBD1	CASSPSYRGSVTEAFF	TGTGCCAGCAGCCCATCATACAGGGGATCGGTCACTGAAGCTTTCTTT
TRBV7-2	once	TRBJ1-1	-	CASSSPLFNTEAFF	TGTGCCAGCAGCTCACCGCTATTCAACACTGAAGCTTTCTTT
TRBV2	-	TRBJ2-6	TRBD1	CASRRGLASGANVLTF	TGTGCCAGCAGGAGGGGGCTAGCCTCTGGGGCCAACGTCCTGACTTTC
TRBV5-8	-	TRBJ1-2	-	CASSLGLDSDGYTF	TGTGCCAGCAGCTTGGGGTTGGATAGCGATGGCTACACCTTC
TRBV6-5	-	TRBJ1-2	-	CASRSDRYYGYTF	TGTGCCAGCAGGAGCGACAGATACTATGGCTACACCTTC
TRBV6-1	-	TRBJ1-4	TRBD1	CASSEGDSNEKLFF	TGTGCCAGCAGTGAGGGGGACAGTAATGAAAAACTGTTTTTT
TRBV9	-	TRBJ2-7	-	CASSVTLSANEQYF	TGTGCCAGCAGCGTAACACTCAGCGCCAACGAGCAGTACTTC
TRBV5-1	-	TRBJ2-1	-	CASSLDEQPYNEQFF	TGCGCCAGCAGCTTGGATGAACAACCCTACAATGAGCAGTTCTTC
TRBV30	-	TRBJ1-2	TRBD1	CACTPGTGNPGRYGYTF	TGTGCCTGTACCCCTGGGACAGGAAATCCTGGTCGGTATGGCTACACCTTC
TRBV10-2	-	TRBJ1-1	TRBD1	CASSARQGNTEAFF	TGCGCCAGCAGTGCCCGACAGGGGAACACTGAAGCTTTCTTT
TRBV2	-	TRBJ2-7	-	CASSLYYEQYF	TGTGCCAGCAGTTTATACTACGAGCAGTACTTC
TRBV10-1	-	TRBJ2-5	-	CASSEGPSASGGQETQYF	TGCGCCAGCAGTGAGGGGCCTAGCGCGAGTGGGGGGCAAGAGACCCAGTACTTC
TRBV6-5	-	TRBJ2-7	TRBD1	CASSRLTGGHEQYF	TGTGCCAGCAGCCGCCTGACAGGGGGTCACGAGCAGTACTTC